Listed below are T cell receptor beta chains from one sample, sequenced in a study of shared clonotypes between healthy human individuals. Profiled with immunoSEQ multiplex PCR; TCRdb holds only in-frame clones, not every one. Of about 480,000 clones listed, 79% were seen once; the top ten hold 10% to 15%. The sequencing sample was made of PBMCs. These receptor sequences come from a woman between 40 and 55 years old in good health. Some clones in this sample may be carry-over from other donors' samples. Each CDR3 is given with its conserved first and last residue. D genes are given only for firm matches. Some rows have no size entry. The others give once, few or many, or a class for an expanded clone.

>TRBJ2-1|-|-|TRBV6-1
CASRAAPYNEQFF
TGTGCCAGCAGAGCAGCTCCTTACAATGAGCAGTTCTTC
>TRBJ2-7|-|-|TRBV30
CAWSPGLPLGEQYF
TGTGCCTGGAGTCCGGGCCTGCCCCTGGGCGAGCAGTACTTC
>TRBJ2-7|-|-|TRBV10-3
CAISWGSGVEQYF
TGTGCCATCAGTTGGGGATCGGGGGTCGAGCAGTACTTC
>TRBJ1-5|-|-|TRBV7-2
CASSFSSGEQPQHF
TGTGCCAGCAGCTTTTCCTCGGGAGAGCAGCCCCAGCATTTT
>TRBJ2-2|few|TRBD2|TRBV11-3
CASSRFAGGTTGELFF
TGTGCCAGCAGCCGATTTGCGGGAGGAACCACCGGGGAGCTGTTTTTT
>TRBJ2-5|few|-|TRBV5-1
CASSFLQTQETQYF
TGCGCCAGCAGCTTTCTACAAACTCAAGAGACCCAGTACTTC
>TRBJ2-1|-|-|TRBV9
CASSVEEGNEQFF
TGTGCCAGCAGCGTAGAGGAGGGGAATGAGCAGTTCTTC
>TRBJ1-5|-|TRBD1|TRBV6-1
CASSGQSTGVQPQHF
TGTGCCAGCAGTGGGCAAAGTACAGGGGTTCAGCCCCAGCATTTT
>TRBJ2-7|-|TRBD2|TRBV7-9
CASSLTLAGGNREQYF
TGTGCCAGCAGCTTAACCCTGGCGGGAGGGAATCGCGAGCAGTACTTC
>TRBJ2-3|once|-|TRBV16
CASSQPAGADTQYF
TGTGCCAGCAGCCAACCCGCAGGGGCAGATACGCAGTATTTT
>TRBJ2-7|-|-|TRBV28
CASSPSPVDYEQYF
TGTGCCAGCAGTCCTAGCCCCGTGGACTACGAGCAGTACTTC
>TRBJ2-1|many|TRBD2|TRBV11-2
CASNPWTSGNNEQFF
TGTGCCAGCAACCCATGGACTAGCGGGAACAATGAGCAGTTCTTC
>TRBJ2-4|once|TRBD2|TRBV6-5
CASSLSGAAKNIQYF
TGTGCCAGCAGTCTTAGCGGGGCGGCCAAAAACATTCAGTACTTC
>TRBJ2-1|many|-|TRBV7-6
CASSLPQGEQFF
TGTGCCAGCAGCTTACCTCAGGGGGAGCAGTTCTTC
>TRBJ2-2|-|TRBD2|TRBV5-1
CASSSSGTSGTGELFF
TGCGCCAGCAGCTCATCCGGGACTAGCGGCACCGGGGAGCTGTTTTTT
>TRBJ2-2|-|-|TRBV11-2
CASSLLPGGLTGELFF
TGTGCCAGCAGCTTACTTCCCGGGGGTCTCACCGGGGAGCTGTTTTTT
>TRBJ2-1|many|-|TRBV19
CATLPGDTSSYNEQFF
TGTGCCACCCTACCGGGTGACACGAGCTCCTACAATGAGCAGTTCTTC
>TRBJ1-1|-|-|TRBV6-5
CASRLRQPNTEAFF
TGTGCCAGCCGCCTTAGACAGCCTAACACTGAAGCTTTCTTT